Presented here are 3 T cell receptor beta chains from one specimen sequenced in a study of shared clonotypes between healthy human individuals. Sequenced by immunoSEQ multiplex PCR; TCRdb stores in-frame clones only, minus some. The repertoire holds about 470,000 clones, with roughly three quarters as singletons. Input material: PBMCs. Receptor source: a woman in her thirties or forties in good health. Some clones in this sample may be carry-over from other donors' samples.

This sequence joins TRBV30 and TRBJ1-1; 12 bases are shared with TRBD1. After removal of 4 bases from V and 4 bases from J, the junction contained 4 bases not matched to a gene. CDR3 length: 14 amino acids. CDR1 is GTSNPN, CDR2 SVGIG, per germline (reference sequence). The CDR3: CAWKGQGASTEAFF. The DNA for the CDR3 is TGTGCCTGGAAGGGACAGGGGGCCAGCACTGAAGCTTTCTTT. The full variable domain, completed using reference TRBV30 and TRBJ1-1, is SQTIHQWPATLVQPVGSPLSLECTVEGTSNPNLYWYRQAAGRGLQLLFYSVGIGQISSEVPQNLSASRPQDRQFILSSKKLLLSDSGFYLCAWKGQGASTEAFFGQGTRLTVV.

The chain combines TRBV5-4 with TRBJ2-7; 9 bases map to TRBD2. Germline V gene sequence: CDR1 SGHNT, CDR2 YYREEE (reference sequence). V lost 4 bases and J lost 0; bases outside the gene matches: 8. CDR3 length: 16 residues. The CDR3 sequence: CASSGAGGKGSYEQYF. CDR3 DNA sequence: TGTGCCAGCAGCGGTGCGGGGGGGAAAGGCTCCTACGAGCAGTACTTC.

This chain uses TRBV2 with TRBJ1-5; D possibly corresponds to TRBD1 (5 bases). The length of the CDR3 is 14 residues. Germline V gene lookup returns CDR1 SNHLY and CDR2 FYNNEI. V shed 6 bases and J shed 4 bases, with 13 bases lying between them. The CDR3 nucleotides read TGTGCCAGCAGGGGGGTCATGGGGAATCAGCCCCAGCATTTT. As protein: CASRGVMGNQPQHF. The full variable domain, completed using reference TRBV2 and TRBJ1-5, is EPEVTQTPSHQVTQMGQEVILRCVPISNHLYFYWYRQILGQKVEFLVSFYNNEISEKSEIFDDQFSVERPDGSNFTLKIRSTKLEDSAMYFCASRGVMGNQPQHFGDGTRLSIL.